This T cell receptor (beta chain) derives from a study of T cells in tuberculosis. The data were produced by immunoSEQ multiplex PCR, yet TCRdb's version contains in-frame clones alone and is incomplete. This sample has tens of thousands of clones; approximately 90% occur once, and the top ten carry about 1.9%. CDR1 MNHEY and CDR2 SVGAGI come from the germline V gene. The V end lost 6 bases, the J end lost 3 bases, and 16 bases lay between the germline ends. The CDR3 contains 15 residues. Thawed, overnight-rested PBMC were stained with GMM-loaded CD1B tetramer, viability dye and anti-CD3, then sorted. The lipid loaded on the CD1B tetramers was C32 glucose monomycolate from Rhodococcus equi. Each donor contributed approximately 93,000 sorted tetramer-negative cells.

The V and J genes are TRBV6-5 and TRBJ2-3; possibly TRBD2 for D (6 bases). Sequencing was performed on CD1b-GMM tetramer-negative cells sorted from PBMCs. This TCR was recovered from an adult woman with latent tuberculosis. The CDR3 loop reads CASRWNRDFTDTQYF. The CDR3 region has the DNA TGTGCCAGCAGGTGGAATCGGGACTTTACAGATACGCAGTATTTT.